One T cell receptor (beta chain) is described in this entry. Its antigen has not been determined. Base qualities are not provided; no much larger clone lies one nucleotide away. The cysteine opens and the phenylalanine closes a CDR3 of 16 amino acids. Here the CDR3 DNA is all that survives: 48 bases in frame from base 1. CDR1 and CDR2 were assigned from the germline V gene as MNHEY and SVGEGT. Trimming leaves V shorter by 2 bases and J shorter by 7 bases, with the junction holding 10 bases beyond the gene matches. The method was RACE. The sequencer was a NextSeq 500. During library preparation, unique molecular identifiers were attached to individual cDNA molecules so that TCRs could be counted in a quantitative, reproducible way. From each blood RNA sample, both TCR alpha and TCR beta chains were sequenced. In the paper's pipeline: Samples had a median of roughly 91,000 TCRs, with a range from 23,224 to 690,600. The Decombinator software suite was used to annotate V, J and CDR3 in the TCR reads. For the PS versus PT1 abundance plots, all samples were subsampled to the same number of TCRs (28,000). TCRs were defined as expanded if absent before sensitization and observed at least eight times at the 2-week time point. TCRdb applied fastp at Q25 and MiXCR to the public reads, then kept only in-frame beta chains. Under each unique CDR3 protein, matching rows form one entry showing the most common genes and DNA. TCRdb's processing, not the authors' own work, is the source of the V and J calls. The sample contains about 68,000 distinct CDR3 sequences, approximately 9.9% of them found a single time. The ten largest clones add up to roughly 5% of the sample.

This entry belongs to a study of human T cells and chemical hapten exposure (dated by TCRdb to the early 2020s). About the full investigation: For sensitization, 2% DPC in acetone was applied to a roughly 2 cm by roughly 2 cm area of upper inner arm skin. Patients additionally received weekly therapeutic DPC doses to the scalp throughout the approximately 22-week study period. Patch testing was done on the upper back using Finn chambers containing 0.01% DPC, and results were scored after 6 days according to International Contact Dermatitis Research Group standards. The mostly female patient cohort included alopecia areata with under or over 50% scalp involvement, alopecia totalis and alopecia universalis. The libraries were sequenced as a pool, and the TCR yield per sample differed mostly because of small variations in library volumes within the pool. The study tracked peripheral blood TCR repertoire changes in vivo during primary and secondary sensitization to the hapten diphenylcyclopropenone (DPC) in alopecia patients. Blood samples were taken from patients before sensitization (week 0) and then at 2, 6 and about 24 weeks after DPC sensitization. About 28 alopecia patients gave blood for TCR sequencing at one to four time points (pre-sensitization, 2, 6 and 24 weeks).

Results and caveats for the whole study, not just this receptor: Because every patient had alopecia, a presumed autoimmune disease, the patients' immune response might differ from that of healthy individuals. Compared with pre-sensitization or healthy control sets, expanded TCRs formed significantly more large CDR3 similarity clusters, which is consistent with antigen-driven responses. Repeated subsampling changed both the strength of the expansion versus patch-test correlation and the threshold at which that correlation became significant. The number of TCRs above 1 in 1000 frequency did not change with DPC sensitization; there was no evidence of global repertoire structure alterations. A positive correlation was found between the number of PT1 expanded TCRs and patch test score, with significance reached at thresholds 8, 16 and 32 but not 4.

What this sample's time point label stands for: pre-sensitization, week 0. In the paper's terms, the treatment or condition label means: therapeutic diphenylcyclopropenone sensitization with weekly scalp DPC. Blood at each patch-test visit was drawn before the patch test was applied. Patients were considered eligible if aged 18 to 70, diagnosed with alopecia and deemed suitable for DPC therapy, and patients were excluded if pregnant. Total RNA was extracted from unfractionated whole blood collected in Tempus Blood RNA tubes. The sample in question was whole blood, obtained in connection with sensitization to the hapten diphenylcyclopropenone (DPC). This TCR came from a woman in her 50s with alopecia areata. Some clones in this sample may be carry-over from other donors' samples. The chain uses TRBV6-2 or TRBV6-3 and TRBJ2-1; 8 central bases correspond to TRBD2. The CDR3 region: CASSYVAGGLRNEQFF. The DNA sequence is TGTGCCAGCAGTTACGTTGCGGGGGGTTTAAGAAATGAGCAGTTCTTC.